The 31 T cell receptor beta chains below come from one sample, sequenced in a study of beta chain features in type 1 diabetes. General study results and limits: Patients with Type 1 diabetes showed moderately but significantly shorter TCRB CDR3s in all four CD4+ subsets.

Expressed TCRB transcripts were sequenced, since all the RNA that had been isolated was reverse transcribed. The repertoire was sequenced with immunoSEQ multiplex PCR; TCRdb's copy has only in-frame clones and lacks some. Among hundreds of thousands of clones, around 12% were seen once, and the ten largest hold about 0.01%. The antigens for these receptors are not known. The specimen sequenced was naive CD4+ T cells from blood. The receptors stem from a woman aged 18-29 years with type 1 diabetes.

This clone appeared a few times. The V and J genes are TRBV6-6 and TRBJ2-1; 9 bases agree with TRBD2. Germline CDR1 is MNHNY and CDR2 is SVGAGI (reference sequence). Unmatched junction bases numbered 14, after V lost 6 bases and J lost 8 bases. This CDR3 contains 16 residues. The CDR3 here is CASRPPLGLAVYEQFF. The CDR3 DNA sequence: TGTGCCAGCAGGCCACCCCTGGGACTAGCTGTATATGAGCAGTTCTTC.

This clone was seen a few times. This sequence joins TRBV7-9 and TRBJ2-5, with D perhaps TRBD1 (6 bases). The CDR3 runs to 13 residues. From germline, CDR1 is SEHNR and CDR2 FQNEAQ (reference sequence). Trimming pared 5 bases from V and 3 bases from J, leaving 10 bases between. In nucleotides, the CDR3 is TGTGCCAGCAGCCGGGACACCGAAGAGACCCAGTACTTC. It yields the protein CASSRDTEETQYF.

The table lists this clone with a few counts. CDR3 protein: CASSQDRGLEKLFF. The CDR3 coding sequence is TGCGCCAGCAGCCAGGACAGGGGGTTAGAAAAACTGTTTTTT. The chain uses TRBV5-1 and TRBJ1-4, with 10 bases lining up with TRBD1. V shed 4 bases, J shed 8 bases, and the junction held 5 bases outside the gene matches. This CDR3 is built from 14 residues. Per germline, CDR1 SGHRS and CDR2 YFSETQ.

The genes are TRBV28 and TRBJ1-2; possibly TRBD1 for D (5 bases). The length of the CDR3 is 14 residues. CDR1 is MDHEN and CDR2 is SYDVKM in the germline V gene. V lost 4 bases and J 4 bases, leaving 13 bases between the germline ends. The CDR3 sequence: CASSSTQGTYGYTF. The CDR3 DNA is TGTGCCAGCAGTTCGACGCAGGGTACCTATGGCTACACCTTC.

The CDR3 nucleotides read TGCGCCAGCAGCCAAGACAACATGAACACTGAAGCTTTCTTT. This codes for CASSQDNMNTEAFF. V is TRBV4-3 and J is TRBJ1-1; no firm D call. V lost 0 bases and J 0 bases, leaving 5 bases between the germline ends. Germline V CDR1 and CDR2: LGHNA, YSLEER. This CDR3 is built from 14 residues.

The V and J genes are TRBV7-2 and TRBJ2-7, with 8 bases identical to TRBD2. CDR1 SGHTA and CDR2 FQGNSA come from the germline V gene. The J segment lost 0 bases and the V segment lost 6 bases, leaving 7 bases of the junction unmatched. The CDR3 runs to 15 residues. CDR3 in DNA: TGTGCCAGCAGACTAGCCAGCGGGAGCTCCTACGAGCAGTACTTC. Translating gives CASRLASGSSYEQYF.

This clone was counted only a few times. The chain couples TRBV7-9 to TRBJ1-5; 7 nucleotides agree with TRBD1. This CDR3 contains 13 residues. Germline V gives CDR1 SEHNR, CDR2 FQNEAQ (reference sequence). Trimming cost V 5 bases and J 4 bases; bases outside gene matches: 2. CDR3 in DNA: TGTGCCAGCAGCATACAGGGGAATCAGCCCCAGCATTTT. Translating it yields CASSIQGNQPQHF. The full variable domain, completed using reference TRBV7-9 and TRBJ1-5, is DTGVSQNPRHKITKRGQNVTFRCDPISEHNRLYWYRQTLGQGPEFLTYFQNEAQLEKSRLLSDRFSAERPKGSFSTLEIQRTEQGDSAMYLCASSIQGNQPQHFGDGTRLSIL.

This sequence joins TRBV28 and TRBJ2-1; 7 bases align to TRBD2. This CDR3 has 14 residues. The V gene's germline CDR1 is MDHEN and CDR2 SYDVKM. V lost 6 bases, J lost 12 bases, and 14 bases stayed unmatched. Here the CDR3 reads CASRPPGAGVRQFF. As DNA, the CDR3 is TGTGCCAGCAGGCCTCCTGGTGCGGGGGTTAGGCAGTTCTTC.

This clone was counted a few times. This rearrangement joins TRBV5-4 to TRBJ2-3; 13 nucleotides match TRBD2. The CDR3 contains 16 residues. Germline-derived CDR1 and CDR2 are SGHNT and YYREEE (reference sequence). Germline trimming cut 3 bases from V and 6 bases from J; bases unmatched to any gene: 7. The chain's CDR3 is CASSSGTSGVSDTQYF. In DNA form, the CDR3 reads TGTGCCAGCAGCTCCGGGACTAGCGGGGTTTCGGATACGCAGTATTTT.

The chain links TRBV7-9 to TRBJ2-7; 7 nucleotides line up with TRBD1. The germline V gene encodes CDR1 SEHNR and CDR2 FQNEAQ (reference sequence). The CDR3 contains 15 residues. After removal of 5 bases from V and 4 bases from J, the junction contained 11 bases not matched to a gene. The CDR3 is CASSARSDRRYEQYF. The CDR3 nucleotides read TGTGCCAGCAGCGCACGCTCGGACAGGCGATACGAGCAGTACTTC.

The rearrangement joins TRBV19 to TRBJ1-1; D might be TRBD1 (5 bases). Germline V lookup: CDR1 LNHDA, CDR2 SQIVND (reference sequence). Trimming stripped 3 bases from V and 8 bases from J, with 16 bases between. The CDR3 is 14 amino acids. CDR3 in amino acids: CASSIDRALPEAFF. The CDR3 DNA follows: TGTGCCAGTAGTATTGACAGAGCTCTCCCCGAAGCTTTCTTT.

A few counts support this clone. The genes are TRBV7-2 and TRBJ2-3; 8 bases agree with TRBD1. Germline V gives CDR1 SGHTA, CDR2 FQGNSA. V gave up 3 bases and J gave up 6 bases; unmatched junction bases: 14. This CDR3 region has 17 residues. The CDR3 bases are TGTGCCAGCAGCTTCGATCGCGGGCAGGGGGCATGGGATACGCAGTATTTT. The encoded protein is CASSFDRGQGAWDTQYF. Using reference TRBV7-2 and TRBJ2-3 for the parts outside the CDR3, the full variable domain is GAGVSQSPSNKVTEKGKDVELRCDPISGHTALYWYRQSLGQGLEFLIYFQGNSAPDKSGLPSDRFSAERTGGSVSTLTIQRTQQEDSAVYLCASSFDRGQGAWDTQYFGPGTRLTVL.

This clone turned up a few times. The chain combines TRBV9 with TRBJ2-3; 10 nucleotides line up with TRBD2. Germline V lookup: CDR1 SGDLS, CDR2 YYNGEE. The CDR3 runs to 16 residues. Trimming at V came to 0 bases and at J to 9 bases, leaving 10 bases not matched to a gene. CDR3 amino acids: CASSVGGQREGTTQYF. CDR3 nucleotide sequence: TGTGCCAGCAGCGTAGGAGGCCAGCGGGAGGGCACGACGCAGTATTTT. Full variable domain (missing parts from reference TRBV9 and TRBJ2-3): DSGVTQTPKHLITATGQRVTLRCSPRSGDLSVYWYQQSLDQGLQFLIQYYNGEERAKGNILERFSAQQFPDLHSELNLSSLELGDSALYFCASSVGGQREGTTQYFGPGTRLTVL.

The chain recombines TRBV5-6 with TRBJ2-7; D might be TRBD2 (5 bases). V lost 4 bases, J lost 5 bases, and 19 bases lay in between. CDR1 and CDR2 (germline): SGHDT, YYEEEE. The length of the CDR3 is 15 residues. The CDR3 reads CASSRGYGLVNEQYF. The DNA for the CDR3 is TGTGCCAGCAGCCGGGGTTACGGCCTCGTAAACGAGCAGTACTTC.

This clone was counted only a few times. This chain joins TRBV7-6 and TRBJ1-5; D unresolved. Trimming removed 5 bases from V and 8 bases from J, with 13 bases in between. The CDR3 runs 13 residues. Germline V gene sequence: CDR1 SGHVS, CDR2 FNYEAQ. The CDR3: CASSPSFREPQHF. The CDR3 nucleotides read TGTGCCAGCAGCCCTAGTTTTCGGGAGCCCCAGCATTTT.

This rearrangement joins TRBV4-1 to TRBJ2-7; 9 positions agree with TRBD2. Germline V gene sequence: CDR1 MGHRA, CDR2 YSYEKL. The CDR3 consists of 15 residues. Germline trimming cut 1 base from V and 4 bases from J; bases unmatched to any gene: 5. CDR3 sequence reads: CASSQVPTSGYEQYF. The CDR3 DNA follows: TGCGCCAGCAGCCAAGTTCCGACTAGCGGTTACGAGCAGTACTTC.

The genes are TRBV2 and TRBJ2-2; 8 bases map to TRBD1. The CDR3 loop spans 14 amino acids. Germline V gives CDR1 SNHLY, CDR2 FYNNEI. J gave up 6 bases and V 6 bases, and 6 bases lay outside the gene matches. The CDR3: CASSSGTGPGELFF. Written as DNA, the CDR3 is TGTGCCAGCAGCTCCGGGACAGGCCCCGGGGAGCTGTTTTTT.

The rearrangement joins TRBV5-4 to TRBJ2-5, with TRBD2 matching 7 bases. Trimming at V came to 0 bases and at J to 6 bases, leaving 11 bases not matched to a gene. There are 16 residues in the CDR3. In germline, CDR1 is SGHNT, CDR2 YYREEE (reference sequence). The CDR3 spells CASSLDQSGTGKTQYF. The CDR3 nucleotides are TGTGCCAGCAGCTTGGATCAGAGCGGGACTGGAAAGACCCAGTACTTC.

This clone appeared a few times. The chain uses TRBV7-8 and TRBJ2-7; 8 bases are shared with TRBD2. The CDR3 is made up of 13 amino acids. The germline CDR1 and CDR2 sequences are SGHVS and FQNEAQ. V shed 5 bases, J shed 1 base, and the junction held 1 base outside the gene matches. The CDR3 region is CASSPGGSYEQYF. The CDR3 nucleotides are TGTGCCAGCAGCCCGGGAGGGTCCTACGAGCAGTACTTC.

This clone was seen more than once but under ten times. This chain links TRBV5-1 with TRBJ2-7; D ambiguous. V was trimmed by 0 bases and J by 4 bases, leaving 5 bases between them. The CDR3 extends over 12 amino acids. Germline V gene data show CDR1 as SGHRS and CDR2 as YFSETQ. CDR3 residues: CASSLDRYEQYF. CDR3 DNA: TGCGCCAGCAGCTTGGACAGATACGAGCAGTACTTC.

The chain has TRBV10-3 and TRBJ2-1; 11 positions match TRBD1. The CDR3 consists of 17 residues. Germline V CDR1 and CDR2: ENHRY, SYGVKD. The junction had 13 bases not matched to a gene; V was cut back by 7 bases and J by 5 bases. CDR3 bases: TGTGCCATCACCAGGACAGGGGGCTCGGGGCTCCACAATGAGCAGTTCTTC. It translates to CAITRTGGSGLHNEQFF.

The chain is built from TRBV11-2 and TRBJ2-1; D is possibly TRBD2 (6 bases). V was trimmed by 0 bases and J by 4 bases, leaving 10 bases between them. The length of the CDR3 is 15 residues. CDR1 is SGHAT and CDR2 is FQNNGV in the germline V gene. In DNA, the CDR3 is TGTGCCAGCAGCTTAGAAGGGACTCCTTACAATGAGCAGTTCTTC. This gives the protein CASSLEGTPYNEQFF.

This chain joins TRBV6-5 and TRBJ1-1; D unresolved. This CDR3 has 15 amino acids. From germline, CDR1 is MNHEY and CDR2 SVGAGI. Trimming pared 5 bases from V and 1 base from J, leaving 14 bases between. The CDR3 is CASSPPYDTNTEAFF. The DNA of the CDR3 is TGTGCCAGCAGTCCACCCTATGACACGAACACTGAAGCTTTCTTT.

The chain links TRBV7-3 to TRBJ2-3; D possibly corresponds to TRBD2 (7 bases). Trimming removed 4 bases from V and 1 base from J, with 12 bases in between. Germline V CDR1 and CDR2: SGHTA, FQGTGA. The CDR3 consists of 15 residues. The CDR3 region is CASSSGAGGTDTQYF. The CDR3 bases are TGTGCCAGCAGCTCAGGGGCGGGAGGCACAGATACGCAGTATTTT. Combining the CDR3 with reference TRBV7-3 and TRBJ2-3 gives the whole variable domain GAGVSQTPSNKVTEKGKYVELRCDPISGHTALYWYRQSLGQGPEFLIYFQGTGAADDSGLPNDRFFAVRPEGSVSTLKIQRTERGDSAVYLCASSSGAGGTDTQYFGPGTRLTVL.

The CDR3 bases are TGCAGCGTTGAAGACTCCTCCTTCTTAGCGGGAGTTGGGGAGACCCAGTACTTC. Protein sequence: CSVEDSSFLAGVGETQYF. V is TRBV29-1 and J is TRBJ2-5; TRBD2 aligns across 9 bases. With V trimmed by 0 bases and J by 5 bases, 16 bases remained unmatched. Germline CDR1 is SQVTM and CDR2 is ANQGSEA. This CDR3 has 18 residues.

This clone was seen only a few times. J is TRBJ2-1 and V is TRBV7-2; TRBD2 matches at 8 bases. The CDR3 is 14 residues long. Germline-derived CDR1 and CDR2 are SGHTA and FQGNSA. The trim removed 7 bases at V and 6 bases at J, leaving 8 bases unmatched. The CDR3 protein is CASNNRGGTNEQFF. Written as DNA, the CDR3 is TGTGCCAGCAACAACCGGGGGGGGACCAATGAGCAGTTCTTC.

The rearrangement uses TRBV30 and TRBJ1-2, with D maybe TRBD1 (5 bases). CDR1 is GTSNPN and CDR2 is SVGIG in the germline V gene (reference sequence). This CDR3 is built from 15 residues. The V gene lost 4 bases and the J gene lost 2 bases, with 17 bases spanning the gap. Here the CDR3 DNA reads TGTGCCTGGACTTTTCCAGGGCTCCCCAACTATGGCTACACCTTC. It codes for CAWTFPGLPNYGYTF.

In this sample, this clone turned up a few times. The chain uses TRBV20-1 and TRBJ2-3, with D hard to call. This CDR3 has 11 amino acids. V was cut by 6 bases and J by 4 bases, with 8 bases left in between. CDR1 and CDR2 from the germline V gene are DFQATT and SNEGSKA (reference sequence). The DNA for the CDR3 is TGCAGTGCGGTGCTAGCAGATACGCAGTATTTT. Translation: CSAVLADTQYF.

This clone turned up a few times. V and J are TRBV7-2 and TRBJ2-3, with 7 bases matching TRBD2. With 1 base clipped from V and 4 bases from J, the junction kept 5 bases outside the gene matches. CDR3 length: 15 residues. Germline CDR1 and CDR2: SGHTA and FQGNSA. CDR3 amino acids: CASSLVRGGADTQYF. CDR3 sequence (DNA): TGTGCCAGCAGCTTAGTCCGCGGGGGAGCAGATACGCAGTATTTT.

V is TRBV25-1 and J is TRBJ1-1; maybe TRBD1 (6 bases). CDR1 and CDR2 (germline): MGHDK, SYGVNS. Trimming shortened V by 4 bases and J by 6 bases, and 12 bases separated the two germline ends. This CDR3 spans 13 amino acids. CDR3 nucleotides: TGTGCCAGCAGTGGGACAGATGTTGCTGAAGCTTTCTTT. The encoded protein is CASSGTDVAEAFF.

This clone was seen only a few times. The J gene is TRBJ2-2, the V gene TRBV7-8, with TRBD2 matching over 12 bases. J lost 3 bases, V lost 5 bases, and 7 bases had no gene match. The germline V gene has CDR1 SGHVS and CDR2 FQNEAQ. The CDR3 is 17 amino acids. The CDR3 nucleotides are TGTGCCAGCAGCGAGCCGGGACTAGCGGGTCACACCGGGGAGCTGTTTTTT. It encodes CASSEPGLAGHTGELFF.